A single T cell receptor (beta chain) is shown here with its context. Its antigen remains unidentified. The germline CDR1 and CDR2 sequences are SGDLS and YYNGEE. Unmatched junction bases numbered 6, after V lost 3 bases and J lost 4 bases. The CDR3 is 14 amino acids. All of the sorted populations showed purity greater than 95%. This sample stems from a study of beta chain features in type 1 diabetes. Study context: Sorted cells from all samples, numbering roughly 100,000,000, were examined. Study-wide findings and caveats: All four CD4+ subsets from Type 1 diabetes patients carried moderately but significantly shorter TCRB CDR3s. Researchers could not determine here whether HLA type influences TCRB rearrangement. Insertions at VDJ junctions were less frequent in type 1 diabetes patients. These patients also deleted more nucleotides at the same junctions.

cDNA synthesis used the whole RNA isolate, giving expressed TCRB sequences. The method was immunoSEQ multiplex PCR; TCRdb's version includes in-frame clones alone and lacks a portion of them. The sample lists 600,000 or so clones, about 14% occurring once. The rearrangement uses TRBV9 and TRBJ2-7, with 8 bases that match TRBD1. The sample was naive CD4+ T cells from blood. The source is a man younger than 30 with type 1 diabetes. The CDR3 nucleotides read TGTGCCAGCAGCGAACGACAGGGGCTATACGAGCAGTACTTC. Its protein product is CASSERQGLYEQYF.